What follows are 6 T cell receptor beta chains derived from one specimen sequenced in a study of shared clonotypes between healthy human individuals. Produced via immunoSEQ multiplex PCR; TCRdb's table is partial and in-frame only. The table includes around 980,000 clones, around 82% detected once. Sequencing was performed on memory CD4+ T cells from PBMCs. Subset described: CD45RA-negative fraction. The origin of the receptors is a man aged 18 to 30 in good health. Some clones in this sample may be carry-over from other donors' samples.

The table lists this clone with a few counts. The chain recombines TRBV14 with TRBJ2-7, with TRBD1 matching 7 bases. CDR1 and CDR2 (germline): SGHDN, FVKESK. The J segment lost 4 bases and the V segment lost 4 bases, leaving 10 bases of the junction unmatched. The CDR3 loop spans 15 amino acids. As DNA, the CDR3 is TGTGCCAGCAGCCCGAGAGGACAGGTGGCGTACGAGCAGTACTTC. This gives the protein CASSPRGQVAYEQYF.

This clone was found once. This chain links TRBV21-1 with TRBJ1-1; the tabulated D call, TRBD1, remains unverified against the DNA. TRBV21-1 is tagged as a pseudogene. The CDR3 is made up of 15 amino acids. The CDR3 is CASSNRAGVDTEAFF. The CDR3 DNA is TGTGCCAGCAGCAATCGGGCAGGGGTGGACACTGAAGCTTTCTTT.

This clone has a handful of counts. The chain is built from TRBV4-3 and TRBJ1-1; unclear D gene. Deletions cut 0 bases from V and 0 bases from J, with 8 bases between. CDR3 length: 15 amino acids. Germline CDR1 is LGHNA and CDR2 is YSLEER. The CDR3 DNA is TGCGCCAGCAGCCAAGATAGGTGGCTGAACACTGAAGCTTTCTTT. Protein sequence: CASSQDRWLNTEAFF.

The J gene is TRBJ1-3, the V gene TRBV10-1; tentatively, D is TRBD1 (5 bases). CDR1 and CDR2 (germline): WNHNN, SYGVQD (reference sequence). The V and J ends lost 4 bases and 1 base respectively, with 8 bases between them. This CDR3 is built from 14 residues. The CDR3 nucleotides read TGCGCCAGCAGTGGAGACAGTTCTGGAAACACCATATATTTT. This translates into CASSGDSSGNTIYF.

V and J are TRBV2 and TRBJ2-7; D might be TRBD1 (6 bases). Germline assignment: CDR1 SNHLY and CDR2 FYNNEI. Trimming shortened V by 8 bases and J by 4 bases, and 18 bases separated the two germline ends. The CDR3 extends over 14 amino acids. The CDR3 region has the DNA TGTGCCAGCCGACAAGGACAGCAAACGTACGAGCAGTACTTC. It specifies CASRQGQQTYEQYF. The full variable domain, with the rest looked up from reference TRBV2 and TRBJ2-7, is EPEVTQTPSHQVTQMGQEVILRCVPISNHLYFYWYRQILGQKVEFLVSFYNNEISEKSEIFDDQFSVERPDGSNFTLKIRSTKLEDSAMYFCASRQGQQTYEQYFGPGTRLTVT.

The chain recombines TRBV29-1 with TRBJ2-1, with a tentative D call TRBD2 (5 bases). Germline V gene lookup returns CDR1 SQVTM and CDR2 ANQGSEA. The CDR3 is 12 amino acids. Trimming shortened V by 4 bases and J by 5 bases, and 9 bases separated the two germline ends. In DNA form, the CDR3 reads TGCAGCGTTGTAGAGGGAAACAATGAGCAGTTCTTC. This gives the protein CSVVEGNNEQFF.